The present entry profiles one TCR beta chain with its context. A junction end diverges from the germline sequence, so it may reflect a read error. This record belongs to a study of control samples from healthy donors and cancer patients. Germline values: CDR1 LGHDT, CDR2 YNNKEL (reference sequence). CDR3 length: 13 amino acids. The table came from immunoSEQ multiplex PCR; TCRdb's copy has only in-frame clones and leaves some out. The table has some 130,000 clones, more than 90% seen once. The rearrangement links TRBV3-1 (or the pseudogene TRBV3-2) to TRBJ1-1; D gene unclear. The sample consisted of blood. The sequence came from a man between 18 and 29 years old in good health. The CDR3 loop is CASSQGLATGAFF. The CDR3 region has the DNA TGTGCCAGCAGCCAAGGATTAGCGACTGGAGCTTTCTTT.